This T cell receptor beta chain was sequenced in a study of T cell repertoires in cytomegalovirus infection. Whole-study context: Evidence of both CMV infection and a matching HLA type came from public TCR beta signatures. Notes on the study in general: In two of eight donors, the top clonotype was HLA-C-restricted CMV-specific.

Using its own MiXCR run on the reads, TCRdb lists one record per CDR3 protein. In the table there are approximately 150,000 distinct CDR3 sequences, less than 25% of which are singletons. The CDR3 has 12 residues. V lost 8 bases and J 5 bases, leaving 13 bases between the germline ends. Germline V gene sequence: CDR1 LNHDA, CDR2 SQIVND (reference sequence). This clonotype was seen ten or more times. Its antigen is not identified. The receptor's source is a human donor in good health (CMV status not recorded). Some clones in this sample may be carry-over from other donors' samples. This chain uses TRBV19 with TRBJ2-7; no reliable D call. Here the sequenced sample was CD8+ T cells from cultured PBMCs, taken from culture after CMV antigen stimulation. CDR3 sequence reads: CASLDWKNEQYF. The CDR3 DNA sequence: TGTGCCAGTCTAGACTGGAAGAACGAGCAGTACTTC.